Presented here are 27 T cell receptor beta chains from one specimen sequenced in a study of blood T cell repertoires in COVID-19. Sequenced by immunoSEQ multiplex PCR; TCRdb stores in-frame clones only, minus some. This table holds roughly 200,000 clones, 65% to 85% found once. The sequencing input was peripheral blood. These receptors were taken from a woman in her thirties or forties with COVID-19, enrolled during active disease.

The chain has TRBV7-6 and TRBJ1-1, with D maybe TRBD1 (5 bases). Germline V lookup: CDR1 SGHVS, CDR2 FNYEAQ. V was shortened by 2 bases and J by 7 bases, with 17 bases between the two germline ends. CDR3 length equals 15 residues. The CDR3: CASSLLRPGRNEAFF. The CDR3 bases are TGTGCCAGCAGCTTATTGAGGCCAGGGCGGAATGAAGCTTTCTTT. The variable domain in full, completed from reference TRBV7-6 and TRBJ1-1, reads GAGVSQSPRYKVTKRGQDVALRCDPISGHVSLYWYRQALGQGPEFLTYFNYEAQQDKSGLPNDRFSAERPEGSISTLTIQRTEQRDSAMYRCASSLLRPGRNEAFFGQGTRLTVV.

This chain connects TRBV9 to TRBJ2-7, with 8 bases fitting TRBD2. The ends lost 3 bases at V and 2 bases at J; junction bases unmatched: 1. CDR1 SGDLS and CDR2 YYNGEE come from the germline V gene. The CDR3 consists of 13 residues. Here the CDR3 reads CASSAGGPYEQYF. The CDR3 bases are TGTGCCAGCAGCGCGGGGGGGCCCTACGAGCAGTACTTC.

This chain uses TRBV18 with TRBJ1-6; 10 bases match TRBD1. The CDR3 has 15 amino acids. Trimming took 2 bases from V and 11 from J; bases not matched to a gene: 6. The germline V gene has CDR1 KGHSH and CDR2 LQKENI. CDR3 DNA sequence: TGTGCCAGCTCACCAGTCGACAGGGGGCAGGCACCCCTCCACTTT. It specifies CASSPVDRGQAPLHF.

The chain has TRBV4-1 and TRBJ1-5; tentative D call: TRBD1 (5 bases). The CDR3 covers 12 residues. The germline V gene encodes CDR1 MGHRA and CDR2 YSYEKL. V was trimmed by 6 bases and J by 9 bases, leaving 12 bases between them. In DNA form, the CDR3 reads TGCGCCAGCAGTGGGGCCACCGGGCCCCAGCATTTT. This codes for CASSGATGPQHF.

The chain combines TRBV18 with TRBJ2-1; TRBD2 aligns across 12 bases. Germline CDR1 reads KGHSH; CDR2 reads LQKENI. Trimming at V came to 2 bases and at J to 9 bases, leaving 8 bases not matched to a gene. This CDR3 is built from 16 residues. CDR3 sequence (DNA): TGTGCCAGCTCACCATTGACTAGCGGGGGACGGGGTGAGCAGTTCTTC. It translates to CASSPLTSGGRGEQFF.

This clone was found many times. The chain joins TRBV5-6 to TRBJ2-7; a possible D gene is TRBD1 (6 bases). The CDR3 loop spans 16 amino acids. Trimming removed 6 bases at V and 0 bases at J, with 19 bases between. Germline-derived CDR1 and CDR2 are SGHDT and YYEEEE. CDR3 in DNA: TGTGCCAGCACCCCAGACGGGGACAAAATCTCCTACGAGCAGTACTTC. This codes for CASTPDGDKISYEQYF.

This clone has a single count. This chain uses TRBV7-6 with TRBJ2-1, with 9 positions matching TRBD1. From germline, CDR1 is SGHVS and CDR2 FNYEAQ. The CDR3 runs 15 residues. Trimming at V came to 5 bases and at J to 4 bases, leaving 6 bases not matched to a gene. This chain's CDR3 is CASSPGQGLYNEQFF. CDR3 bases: TGTGCCAGCAGCCCGGGACAGGGACTTTACAATGAGCAGTTCTTC.

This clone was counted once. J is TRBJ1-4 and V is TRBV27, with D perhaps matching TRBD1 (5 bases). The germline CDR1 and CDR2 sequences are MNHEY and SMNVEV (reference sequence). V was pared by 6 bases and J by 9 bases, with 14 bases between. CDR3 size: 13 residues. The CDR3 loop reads CASRGRGVKKLFF. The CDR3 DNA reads TGTGCCAGCAGGGGTAGGGGTGTGAAAAAACTGTTTTTT. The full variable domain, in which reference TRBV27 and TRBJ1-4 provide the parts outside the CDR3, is EAQVTQNPRYLITVTGKKLTVTCSQNMNHEYMSWYRQDPGLGLRQIYYSMNVEVTDKGDVPEGYKVSRKEKRNFPLILESPSPNQTSLYFCASRGRGVKKLFFGSGTQLSVL.

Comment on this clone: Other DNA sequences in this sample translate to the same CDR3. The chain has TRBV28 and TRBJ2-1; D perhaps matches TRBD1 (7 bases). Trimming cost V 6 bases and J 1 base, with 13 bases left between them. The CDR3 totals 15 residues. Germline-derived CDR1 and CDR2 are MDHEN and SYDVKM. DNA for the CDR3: TGTGCCAGCAGCTCAGGGGGGAGTTCCTACAATGAGCAGTTCTTC. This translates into CASSSGGSSYNEQFF.

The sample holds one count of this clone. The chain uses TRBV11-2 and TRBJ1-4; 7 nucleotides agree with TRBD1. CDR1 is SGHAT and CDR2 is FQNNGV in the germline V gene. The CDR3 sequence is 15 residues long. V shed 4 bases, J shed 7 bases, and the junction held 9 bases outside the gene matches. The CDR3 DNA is TGTGCCAGCAGCTCAGGTACAGGGGTTTCTGAAAAACTGTTTTTT. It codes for CASSSGTGVSEKLFF. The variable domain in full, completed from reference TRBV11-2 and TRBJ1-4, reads EAGVAQSPRYKIIEKRQSVAFWCNPISGHATLYWYQQILGQGPKLLIQFQNNGVVDDSQLPKDRFSAERLKGVDSTLKIQPAKLEDSAVYLCASSSGTGVSEKLFFGSGTQLSVL.

This CDR3 is CTSSQDRLAADTQYF. CDR3 in DNA: TGCACCAGCAGCCAAGATAGACTAGCTGCAGATACGCAGTATTTT. This chain links TRBV1 with TRBJ2-3; TRBD2 reflects the table's D call only, with no check against the DNA. TRBV1 is tagged as a pseudogene. The CDR3 contains 15 residues.

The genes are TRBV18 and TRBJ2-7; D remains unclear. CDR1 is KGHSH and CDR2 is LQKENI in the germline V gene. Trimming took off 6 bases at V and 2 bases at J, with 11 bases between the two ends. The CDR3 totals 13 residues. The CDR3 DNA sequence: TGTGCCAGCTCTCCCCCCACGGCCTACGAGCAGTACTTC. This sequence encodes CASSPPTAYEQYF.

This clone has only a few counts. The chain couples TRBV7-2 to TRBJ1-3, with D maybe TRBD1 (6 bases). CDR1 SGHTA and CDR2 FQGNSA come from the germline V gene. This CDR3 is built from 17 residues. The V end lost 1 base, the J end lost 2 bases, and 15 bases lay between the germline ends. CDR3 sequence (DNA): TGTGCCAGCAGCTTAGGGCTCTACAGGGAACCTGGAAACACCATATATTTT. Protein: CASSLGLYREPGNTIYF. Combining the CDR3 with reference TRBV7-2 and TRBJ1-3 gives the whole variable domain GAGVSQSPSNKVTEKGKDVELRCDPISGHTALYWYRQSLGQGLEFLIYFQGNSAPDKSGLPSDRFSAERTGGSVSTLTIQRTQQEDSAVYLCASSLGLYREPGNTIYFGEGSWLTVV.

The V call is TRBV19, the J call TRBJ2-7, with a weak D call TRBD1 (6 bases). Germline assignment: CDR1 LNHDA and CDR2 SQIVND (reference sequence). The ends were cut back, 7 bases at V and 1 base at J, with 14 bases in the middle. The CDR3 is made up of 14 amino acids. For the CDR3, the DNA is TGTGCCAGTAACGACCTCGACAGGTCCTACGAGCAGTACTTC. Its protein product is CASNDLDRSYEQYF.

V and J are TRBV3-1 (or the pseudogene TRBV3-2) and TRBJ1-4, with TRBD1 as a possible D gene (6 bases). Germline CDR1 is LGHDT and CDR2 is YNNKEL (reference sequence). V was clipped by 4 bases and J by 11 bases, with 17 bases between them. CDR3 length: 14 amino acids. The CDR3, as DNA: TGTGCCAGCAGCCCTTGGACAGATATCGGGAAACTGTTTTTT. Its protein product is CASSPWTDIGKLFF.

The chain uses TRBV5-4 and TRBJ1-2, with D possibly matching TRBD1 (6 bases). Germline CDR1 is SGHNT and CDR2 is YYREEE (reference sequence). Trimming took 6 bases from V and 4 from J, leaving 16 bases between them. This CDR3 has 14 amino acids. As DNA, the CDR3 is TGTGCCAGCACCGACCGGGACACCCTCTATGGCTACACCTTC. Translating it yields CASTDRDTLYGYTF.

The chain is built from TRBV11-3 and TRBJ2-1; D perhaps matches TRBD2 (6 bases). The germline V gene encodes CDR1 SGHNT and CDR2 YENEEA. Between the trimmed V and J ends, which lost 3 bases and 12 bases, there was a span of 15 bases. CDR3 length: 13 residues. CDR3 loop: CASSLAGPSAQFF. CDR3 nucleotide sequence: TGTGCCAGCAGCTTGGCGGGACCGTCTGCGCAGTTCTTC. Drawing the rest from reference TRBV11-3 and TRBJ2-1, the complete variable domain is EAGVVQSPRYKIIEKKQPVAFWCNPISGHNTLYWYLQNLGQGPELLIRYENEEAVDDSQLPKDRFSAERLKGVDSTLKIQPAELGDSAVYLCASSLAGPSAQFFGPGTRLTVL.

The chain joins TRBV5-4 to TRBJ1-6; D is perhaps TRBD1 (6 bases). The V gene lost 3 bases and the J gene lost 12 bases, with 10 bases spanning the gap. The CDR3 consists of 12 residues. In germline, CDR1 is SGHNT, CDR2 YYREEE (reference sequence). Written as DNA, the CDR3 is TGTGCCAGCAGCTGGGGAGGGGGACCCCTCCACTTT. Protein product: CASSWGGGPLHF.

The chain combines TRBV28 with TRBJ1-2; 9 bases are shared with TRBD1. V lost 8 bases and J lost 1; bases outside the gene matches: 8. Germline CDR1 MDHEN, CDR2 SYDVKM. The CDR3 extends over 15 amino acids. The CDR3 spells CASVAPGQGNYGYTF. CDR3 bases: TGTGCCAGCGTCGCCCCGGGACAGGGTAACTATGGCTACACCTTC.

This CDR3 is CASSSSDTGGPRNSPLHF. The CDR3 nucleotides read TGCGCCAGCAGCTCCAGCGATACAGGGGGCCCTAGGAATTCACCCCTCCACTTT. The rearrangement uses TRBV5-1 and TRBJ1-6, with TRBD1 identical over 9 bases. This CDR3 contains 18 residues. Germline CDR1 and CDR2: SGHRS and YFSETQ. The J segment lost 7 bases and the V segment lost 3 bases, leaving 14 bases of the junction unmatched.

The CDR3 region is CASSPGGDYNEQFF. CDR3 DNA: TGTGCCAGCAGCCCAGGGGGCGACTACAATGAGCAGTTCTTC. This chain links TRBV11-2 with TRBJ2-1; TRBD1 matches 8 bases. The V and J ends lost 5 bases and 3 bases, in that order; junction bases with no gene match: 3. The CDR3 runs 14 residues. The germline CDR1 and CDR2 sequences are SGHAT and FQNNGV.

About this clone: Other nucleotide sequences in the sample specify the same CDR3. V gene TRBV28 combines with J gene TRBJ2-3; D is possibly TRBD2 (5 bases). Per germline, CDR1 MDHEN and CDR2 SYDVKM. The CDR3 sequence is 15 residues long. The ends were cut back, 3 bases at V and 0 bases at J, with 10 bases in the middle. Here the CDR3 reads CASSFRGLSTDTQYF. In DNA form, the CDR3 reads TGTGCCAGCAGTTTTCGAGGGTTGAGCACAGATACGCAGTATTTT.

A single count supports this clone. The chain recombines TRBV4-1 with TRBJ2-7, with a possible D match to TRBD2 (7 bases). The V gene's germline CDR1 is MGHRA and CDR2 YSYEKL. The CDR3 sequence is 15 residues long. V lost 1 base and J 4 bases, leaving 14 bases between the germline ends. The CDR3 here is CASSQGSRGGYEQYF. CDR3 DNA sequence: TGCGCCAGCAGCCAAGGTAGCAGGGGAGGGTACGAGCAGTACTTC.

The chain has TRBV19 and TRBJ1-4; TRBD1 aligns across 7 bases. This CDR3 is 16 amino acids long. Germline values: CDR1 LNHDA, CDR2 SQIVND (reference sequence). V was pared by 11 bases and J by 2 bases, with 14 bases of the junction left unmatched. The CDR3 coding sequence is TGTGCCTCGACCCGGGACAGCCTTCGTACTAATGAAAAACTGTTTTTT. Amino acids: CASTRDSLRTNEKLFF.

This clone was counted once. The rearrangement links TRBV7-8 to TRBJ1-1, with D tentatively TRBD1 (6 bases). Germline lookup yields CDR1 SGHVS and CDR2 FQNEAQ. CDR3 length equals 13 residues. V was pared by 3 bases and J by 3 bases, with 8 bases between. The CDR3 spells CASSLQGHTEAFF. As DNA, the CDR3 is TGTGCCAGCAGCTTGCAGGGGCACACTGAAGCTTTCTTT.

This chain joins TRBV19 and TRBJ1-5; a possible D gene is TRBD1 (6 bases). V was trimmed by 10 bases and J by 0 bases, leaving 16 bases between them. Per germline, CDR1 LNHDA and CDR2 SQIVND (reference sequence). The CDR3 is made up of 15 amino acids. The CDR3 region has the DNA TGTGCCACTAAGCCGATGACAGGTAGCAATCAGCCCCAGCATTTT. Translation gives CATKPMTGSNQPQHF.

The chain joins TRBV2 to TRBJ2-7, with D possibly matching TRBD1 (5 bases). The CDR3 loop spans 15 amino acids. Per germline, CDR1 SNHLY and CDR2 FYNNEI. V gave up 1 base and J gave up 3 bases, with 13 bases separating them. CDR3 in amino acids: CASSEVTGPYYEQYF. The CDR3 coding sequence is TGTGCCAGCAGTGAAGTTACAGGACCCTACTACGAGCAGTACTTC. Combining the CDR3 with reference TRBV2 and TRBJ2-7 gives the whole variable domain EPEVTQTPSHQVTQMGQEVILRCVPISNHLYFYWYRQILGQKVEFLVSFYNNEISEKSEIFDDQFSVERPDGSNFTLKIRSTKLEDSAMYFCASSEVTGPYYEQYFGPGTRLTVT.